The clone carrying this TCR beta chain was recorded a few times. Its antigen remains unknown. Some clones are missing from TCRdb's copy, which holds only in-frame ones; the method was immunoSEQ multiplex PCR. The sample gives roughly 30,000 clones, about three quarters of which show up once; about 1.3% is in the top ten. This specimen belongs to a study of T cells in narcolepsy. Study at large: Enrolled donors included narcolepsy type 1 or type 2 patients and healthy controls. General study findings and limits: No autoreactive T cell clone sequences appeared in some memory CD4+ repertoires. Autoreactive HCRT-specific and TRIB2-specific clonotypes were marked in same-patient CSF-versus-blood CD4+ comparisons. Blood of same and different patients, but not healthy controls, reportedly held recurring autoreactive clonotypes.

The CDR3 spans 12 residues. V was clipped by 1 base and J by 5 bases, with 6 bases between them. The germline V gene has CDR1 SNHLY and CDR2 FYNNEI. The gene calls are TRBV2 and TRBJ2-7, with D uncertain. This TCR derives from a human donor with narcolepsy. The sample comprised CD45RA- memory CD4+ T cells from PBMCs. CDR3 region: CASSEDPNEQYF. CDR3 coding DNA: TGTGCCAGCAGTGAAGACCCCAACGAGCAGTACTTC.